A selection of T cell receptor beta chains follows, all from one sample in a study of T cell responses to AZD1222 COVID-19 vaccine. Using immunoSEQ multiplex PCR, the repertoire was profiled, and TCRdb retains in-frame clones only, with some absent. The sample includes roughly 150,000 clones, approximately 90% of them seen just once. The sample consisted of peripheral blood, taken on day 0 of AZD1222 vaccination. The receptors originated from an adult in good health. The CDR3 runs from the conserved cysteine through the conserved F or W. A D gene is named only where the DNA matches it firmly. Some rows mark clone size as missing; the rest say once, few, many or name a class of expanded clone.

CDR3 protein	CDR3 DNA	V gene	J gene	clone size	D gene
CASSIYAQTNTEAFF	TGTGCCAGTAGTATCTACGCCCAGACTAACACTGAAGCTTTCTTT	TRBV19	TRBJ1-1	NA	NA
CAWSVSRGQPQHF	TGTGCCTGGAGTGTAAGTCGCGGGCAGCCCCAGCATTTT	TRBV30	TRBJ1-5	NA	NA
CASSPVRGLGEQYF	TGCGCCAGCAGCCCTGTCAGGGGCCTGGGCGAGCAGTACTTC	TRBV5-1	TRBJ2-7	NA	NA
CASTLGVSYNSPLHF	TGTGCCAGCACCCTGGGGGTTTCCTATAATTCACCCCTCCACTTT	TRBV5-6	TRBJ1-6	few	NA
CASSRTRGGDTQYF	TGCGCCAGCAGCCGGACTCGGGGAGGGGATACGCAGTATTTT	TRBV5-1	TRBJ2-3	NA	TRBD2
CASSLAATDTQYF	TGTGCCAGCAGCTTAGCTGCGACAGATACGCAGTATTTT	TRBV7-2	TRBJ2-3	few	NA
CAWIGRGHEKLFF	TGTGCCTGGATTGGAAGGGGGCATGAAAAACTGTTTTTT	TRBV30	TRBJ1-4	NA	TRBD1
CASRRREGSQETQYF	TGTGCCAGCAGAAGGCGGGAGGGTTCCCAAGAGACCCAGTACTTC	TRBV6-5	TRBJ2-5	NA	TRBD2
CASSPGLAGVARGGELFF	TGTGCCAGCAGTCCCGGACTAGCGGGAGTCGCCAGGGGCGGGGAGCTGTTTTTT	TRBV6-2/TRBV6-3	TRBJ2-2	NA	TRBD2
CASSISDLATNEKLFF	TGTGCCAGTAGTATATCTGACCTGGCAACTAATGAAAAACTGTTTTTT	TRBV19	TRBJ1-4	NA	NA
CASSTGPYEQYF	TGTGCCAGTAGTACGGGCCCCTACGAGCAGTACTTC	TRBV19	TRBJ2-7	NA	NA
CASTRTSRYEQFF	TGTGCCAGCACCAGGACTAGTCGGTATGAGCAGTTCTTC	TRBV2	TRBJ2-1	NA	TRBD2
CASSVEPVLGTNEKLFF	TGTGCCAGCAGCGTAGAGCCAGTCCTCGGGACTAATGAAAAACTGTTTTTT	TRBV9	TRBJ1-4	once	NA